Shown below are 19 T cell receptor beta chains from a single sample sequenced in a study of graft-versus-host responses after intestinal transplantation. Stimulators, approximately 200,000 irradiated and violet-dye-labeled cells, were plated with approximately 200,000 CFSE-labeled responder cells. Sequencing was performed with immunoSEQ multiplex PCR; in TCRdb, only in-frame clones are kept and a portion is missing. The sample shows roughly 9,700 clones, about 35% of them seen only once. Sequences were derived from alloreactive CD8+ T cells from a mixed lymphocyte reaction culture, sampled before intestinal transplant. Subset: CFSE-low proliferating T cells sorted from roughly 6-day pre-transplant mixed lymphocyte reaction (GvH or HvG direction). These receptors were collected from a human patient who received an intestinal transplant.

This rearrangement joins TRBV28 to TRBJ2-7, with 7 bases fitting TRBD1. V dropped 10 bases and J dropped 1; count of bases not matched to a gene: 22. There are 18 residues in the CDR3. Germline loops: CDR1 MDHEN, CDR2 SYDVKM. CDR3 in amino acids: CATYRGRLPGPESYEQYF. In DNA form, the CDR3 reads TGTGCCACCTACAGGGGCCGTCTTCCGGGACCCGAGTCCTACGAGCAGTACTTC.

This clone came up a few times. The CDR3 region is CATSGWQGPLSGELFF. The DNA for the CDR3 is TGTGCCACCAGCGGATGGCAGGGTCCGCTATCCGGGGAGCTGTTTTTT. The V call is TRBV15, the J call TRBJ2-2; TRBD1 is a possible D gene (5 bases). Trimming removed 5 bases at V and 6 bases at J, with 19 bases between. The CDR3 contains 16 residues. In germline, CDR1 is LNHNV, CDR2 YYDKDF (reference sequence).

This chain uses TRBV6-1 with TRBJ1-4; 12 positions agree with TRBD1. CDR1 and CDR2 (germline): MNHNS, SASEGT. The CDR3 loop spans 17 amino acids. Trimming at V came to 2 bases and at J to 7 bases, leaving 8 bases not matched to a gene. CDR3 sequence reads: CASSELGTGGIVEKLFF. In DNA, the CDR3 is TGTGCCAGCAGTGAACTAGGGACAGGGGGCATAGTTGAAAAACTGTTTTTT.

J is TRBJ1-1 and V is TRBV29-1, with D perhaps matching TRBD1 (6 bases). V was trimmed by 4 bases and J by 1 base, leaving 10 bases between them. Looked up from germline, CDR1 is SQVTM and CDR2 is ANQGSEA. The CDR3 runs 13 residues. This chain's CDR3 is CSVGTRGNTEAFF. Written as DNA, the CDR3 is TGCAGCGTTGGTACCAGGGGGAACACTGAAGCTTTCTTT.

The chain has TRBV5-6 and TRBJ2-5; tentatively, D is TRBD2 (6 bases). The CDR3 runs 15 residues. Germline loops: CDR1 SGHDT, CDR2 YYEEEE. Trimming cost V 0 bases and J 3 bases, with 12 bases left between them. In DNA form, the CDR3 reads TGTGCCAGCAGCTTGGTGGGGGGTATCAAAGAGACCCAGTACTTC. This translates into CASSLVGGIKETQYF.

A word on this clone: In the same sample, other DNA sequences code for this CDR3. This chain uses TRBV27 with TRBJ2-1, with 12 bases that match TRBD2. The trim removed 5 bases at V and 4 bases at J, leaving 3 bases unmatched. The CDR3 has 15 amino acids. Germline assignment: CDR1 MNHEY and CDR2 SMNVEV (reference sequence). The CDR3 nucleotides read TGTGCCAGCAGTCCCGGGACTAGCGGGTACAATGAGCAGTTCTTC. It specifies CASSPGTSGYNEQFF.

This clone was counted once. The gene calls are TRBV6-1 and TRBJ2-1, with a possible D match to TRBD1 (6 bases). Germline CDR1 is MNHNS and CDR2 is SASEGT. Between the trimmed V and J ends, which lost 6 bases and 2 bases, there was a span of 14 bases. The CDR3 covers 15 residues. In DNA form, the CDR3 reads TGTGCCAGCAGACCCACAGGGTTGCCCTACAATGAGCAGTTCTTC. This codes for CASRPTGLPYNEQFF.

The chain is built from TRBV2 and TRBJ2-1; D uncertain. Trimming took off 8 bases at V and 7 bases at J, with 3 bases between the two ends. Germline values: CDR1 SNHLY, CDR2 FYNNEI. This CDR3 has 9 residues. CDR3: CASLNEQFF. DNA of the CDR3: TGTGCCAGCCTTAATGAGCAGTTCTTC.

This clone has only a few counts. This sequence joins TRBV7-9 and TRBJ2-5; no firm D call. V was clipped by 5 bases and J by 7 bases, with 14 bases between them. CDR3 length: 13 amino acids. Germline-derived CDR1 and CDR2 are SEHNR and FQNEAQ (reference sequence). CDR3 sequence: CASSPEDKWTQYF. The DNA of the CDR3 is TGTGCCAGCAGCCCCGAGGATAAATGGACCCAGTACTTC.

The CDR3 bases are TGTGCCAGCAGCTCAAAGGGGGCGGACTATGGCACAGATACGCAGTATTTT. This gives the protein CASSSKGADYGTDTQYF. The rearrangement uses TRBV7-9 and TRBJ2-3; D might be TRBD1 (7 bases). Trimming shortened V by 4 bases and J by 1 base, and 18 bases separated the two germline ends. This CDR3 spans 17 amino acids. CDR1 and CDR2 from the germline V gene are SEHNR and FQNEAQ (reference sequence).

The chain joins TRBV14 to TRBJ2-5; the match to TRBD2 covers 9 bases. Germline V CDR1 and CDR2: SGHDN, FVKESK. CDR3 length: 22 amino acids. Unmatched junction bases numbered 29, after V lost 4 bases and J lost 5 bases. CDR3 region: CASSPLSVGRGGLSIRQETQYF. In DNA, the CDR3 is TGTGCCAGCAGCCCGTTATCGGTAGGGCGGGGGGGCCTTTCGATTCGTCAGGAGACCCAGTACTTC.

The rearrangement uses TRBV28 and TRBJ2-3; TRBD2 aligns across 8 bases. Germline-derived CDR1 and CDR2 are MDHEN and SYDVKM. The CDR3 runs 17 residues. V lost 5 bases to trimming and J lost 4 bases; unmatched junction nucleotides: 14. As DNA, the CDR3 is TGTGCCAGCAGTCCACGGGGGGGTGGGGGCGGCGCAGATACGCAGTATTTT. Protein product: CASSPRGGGGGADTQYF.

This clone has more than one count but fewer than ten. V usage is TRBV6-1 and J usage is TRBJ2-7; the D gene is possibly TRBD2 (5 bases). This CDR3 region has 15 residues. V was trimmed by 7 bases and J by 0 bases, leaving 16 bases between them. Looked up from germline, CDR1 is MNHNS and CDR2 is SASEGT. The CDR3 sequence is CASTLHRTVSYEQYF. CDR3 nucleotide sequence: TGTGCCAGCACCTTACACCGGACTGTCTCCTACGAGCAGTACTTC.

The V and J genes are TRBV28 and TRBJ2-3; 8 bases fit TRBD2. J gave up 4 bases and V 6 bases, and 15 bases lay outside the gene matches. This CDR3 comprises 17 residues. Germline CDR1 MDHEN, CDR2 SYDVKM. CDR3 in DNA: TGTGCCAGCAGACCCCCGGGAGGGGGAGGCGGGTCAGATACGCAGTATTTT. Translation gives CASRPPGGGGGSDTQYF.

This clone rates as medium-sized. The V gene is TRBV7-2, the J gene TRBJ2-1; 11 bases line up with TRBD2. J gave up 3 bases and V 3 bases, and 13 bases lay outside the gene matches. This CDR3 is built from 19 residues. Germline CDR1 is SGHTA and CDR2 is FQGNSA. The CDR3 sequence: CASSFTAGGLADFYNEQFF. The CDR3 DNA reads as TGTGCCAGCAGCTTTACGGCCGGGGGACTAGCGGACTTCTACAATGAGCAGTTCTTC.

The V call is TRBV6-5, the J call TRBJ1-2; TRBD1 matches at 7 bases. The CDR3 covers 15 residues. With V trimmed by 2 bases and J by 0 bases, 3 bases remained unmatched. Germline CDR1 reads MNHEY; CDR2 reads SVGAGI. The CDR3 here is CASSYRQGANYGYTF. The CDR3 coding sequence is TGTGCCAGCAGTTACAGACAGGGAGCTAACTATGGCTACACCTTC.

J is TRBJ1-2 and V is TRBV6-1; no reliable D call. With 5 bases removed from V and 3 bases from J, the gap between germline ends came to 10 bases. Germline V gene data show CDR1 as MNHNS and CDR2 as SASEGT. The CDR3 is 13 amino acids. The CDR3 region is CASSFTTYYGYTF. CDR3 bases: TGTGCCAGCAGTTTCACAACGTACTATGGCTACACCTTC.

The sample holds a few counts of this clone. The CDR3 DNA follows: TGTGCCAGCAGCTGGACTAGCGGGAGCCATGAGCAGTTCTTC. Encoded protein: CASSWTSGSHEQFF. The chain joins TRBV5-8 to TRBJ2-1; 13 bases fit TRBD2. The junction had 2 bases not matched to a gene; V was cut back by 3 bases and J by 8 bases. CDR3 length equals 14 residues. Germline V gene sequence: CDR1 SGHTS, CDR2 YDEGEE.

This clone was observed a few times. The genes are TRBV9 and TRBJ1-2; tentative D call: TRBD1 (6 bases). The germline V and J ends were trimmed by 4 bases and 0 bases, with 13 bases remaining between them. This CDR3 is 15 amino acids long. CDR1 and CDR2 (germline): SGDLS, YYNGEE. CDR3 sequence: CASSPGDGANYGYTF. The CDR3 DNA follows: TGTGCCAGCAGCCCAGGGGACGGAGCTAACTATGGCTACACCTTC.